What follows are 20 T cell receptor beta chains derived from one specimen sequenced in a study of lymphopenia after photon versus proton radiotherapy. Repertoires were generated with immunoSEQ multiplex PCR, while TCRdb's copy carries only in-frame clones and drops some. The table records 25,000 to 35,000 clones, roughly 90% of them present only once. The material was peripheral blood, obtained from a patient treated with photon-based radiotherapy. These receptor sequences come from a woman between 50 and 59 years old with pancreatic cancer.

V usage is TRBV7-2 and J usage is TRBJ1-3; TRBD1 matches 9 bases. The CDR3 runs 16 residues. The J segment lost 4 bases and the V segment lost 5 bases, leaving 9 bases of the junction unmatched. In germline, CDR1 is SGHTA, CDR2 FQGNSA. The CDR3 sequence: CASSPQNRGQGNTIYF. In DNA, the CDR3 is TGTGCCAGCAGCCCCCAGAACAGGGGGCAAGGAAACACCATATATTTT.

The V gene is TRBV5-1, the J gene TRBJ2-5; a weak D match, TRBD1 (6 bases). V was shortened by 6 bases and J by 2 bases, with 14 bases between the two germline ends. CDR3 length: 14 residues. CDR1 is SGHRS and CDR2 is YFSETQ in the germline V gene. The CDR3 loop reads CASTIGGGQETQYF. The CDR3 bases are TGCGCCAGCACTATTGGGGGCGGGCAAGAGACCCAGTACTTC.

The J gene is TRBJ2-5, the V gene TRBV5-1; the match to TRBD2 covers 12 bases. The ends lost 1 base at V and 1 base at J; junction bases unmatched: 20. CDR1 is SGHRS, CDR2 YFSETQ, per germline. The CDR3 contains 22 residues. Written as DNA, the CDR3 is TGCGCCAGCAGCTTGAGGCCCCGGGGTTCCTCCGGGACTAGCGGGTTCCAAGAGACCCAGTACTTC. Translating gives CASSLRPRGSSGTSGFQETQYF.

The rearrangement uses TRBV28 and TRBJ2-4; D not resolved. CDR1 is MDHEN, CDR2 SYDVKM, per germline. The CDR3 covers 14 residues. V lost 5 bases, J lost 4 bases, and 12 bases lay in between. For the CDR3, the DNA is TGTGCCAGCAGTCCTACCGGGCCAAAAAACATTCAGTACTTC. Protein sequence: CASSPTGPKNIQYF.

This chain connects TRBV11-3 to TRBJ2-1; D call uncertain. The CDR3 contains 14 residues. In germline, CDR1 is SGHNT, CDR2 YENEEA. The ends were cut back, 5 bases at V and 7 bases at J, with 15 bases in the middle. The DNA for the CDR3 is TGTGCCAGCAGCGGGCCGGGTGGGCTGAATGAGCAGTTCTTC. It is translated as CASSGPGGLNEQFF. Full variable domain (outside the CDR3, taken from reference TRBV11-3 and TRBJ2-1): EAGVVQSPRYKIIEKKQPVAFWCNPISGHNTLYWYLQNLGQGPELLIRYENEEAVDDSQLPKDRFSAERLKGVDSTLKIQPAELGDSAVYLCASSGPGGLNEQFFGPGTRLTVL.

The chain couples TRBV12-5 to TRBJ1-2, with D hard to call. Germline CDR1 reads LGHNT; CDR2 reads FRNRAP. The CDR3 is made up of 14 amino acids. V was clipped by 7 bases and J by 0 bases, with 12 bases between them. CDR3 region: CASVIVVANYGYTF. CDR3 bases: TGTGCTAGTGTCATTGTCGTCGCTAACTATGGCTACACCTTC.

This clone was seen more than once but under ten times. The chain joins TRBV28 to TRBJ1-2; D is uncertain. The CDR3 spans 13 residues. The V gene's germline CDR1 is MDHEN and CDR2 SYDVKM. V was clipped by 5 bases and J by 2 bases, with 9 bases between them. The CDR3 here is CASSLSTNYGYTF. The DNA of the CDR3 is TGTGCCAGCAGTCTCTCGACCAACTATGGCTACACCTTC.

This clone was seen only once. The CDR3 DNA reads as TGCAGCGTTGTAGGTAGCAGGGGCTACGAGCAGTACTTC. Residues: CSVVGSRGYEQYF. The chain recombines TRBV29-1 with TRBJ2-7; D is perhaps TRBD1 (6 bases). Trimming left V 4 bases short and J 3 bases short, with 13 bases between. CDR3 size: 13 residues. The germline gives CDR1 SQVTM, CDR2 ANQGSEA.

The rearrangement uses TRBV5-1 and TRBJ2-1; TRBD1 might be the D (6 bases). Germline V lookup: CDR1 SGHRS, CDR2 YFSETQ. V lost 4 bases, J lost 7 bases, and 18 bases lay in between. The CDR3 is made up of 15 amino acids. CDR3 in amino acids: CASSGGFGLQNEQFF. The CDR3 DNA sequence: TGCGCCAGCAGCGGGGGCTTCGGACTTCAAAATGAGCAGTTCTTC.

CDR3 protein: CAWSVPGELFF. CDR3 nucleotides: TGTGCCTGGAGTGTGCCCGGGGAGCTGTTTTTT. The genes are TRBV30 and TRBJ2-2; no definite D call. Trimming pared 0 bases from V and 6 bases from J, leaving 2 bases between. Germline loops: CDR1 GTSNPN, CDR2 SVGIG (reference sequence). The CDR3 runs 11 residues.

This clone has only a few counts. The chain is built from TRBV7-9 and TRBJ1-2; possibly TRBD1 for D (6 bases). This CDR3 is built from 17 residues. Germline values: CDR1 SEHNR, CDR2 FQNEAQ (reference sequence). V was clipped by 2 bases and J by 2 bases, with 18 bases between them. As DNA, the CDR3 is TGTGCCAGCAGCTTACTGGGCAGGGGAGGGTCGAACTATGGCTACACCTTC. Amino acids: CASSLLGRGGSNYGYTF.

The J gene is TRBJ1-1, the V gene TRBV5-8, with D unclear. V was trimmed by 2 bases and J by 1 base, leaving 9 bases between them. The CDR3 has 14 amino acids. Germline V gene lookup returns CDR1 SGHTS and CDR2 YDEGEE. The CDR3 region is CASSFSRRNTEAFF. In nucleotides, the CDR3 is TGTGCCAGCAGCTTTTCACGGCGGAACACTGAAGCTTTCTTT. Full variable domain (outside the CDR3, taken from reference TRBV5-8 and TRBJ1-1): EAGVTQSPTHLIKTRGQQATLRCSPISGHTSVYWYQQALGLGLQFLLWYDEGEERNRGNFPPRFSGRQFPNYSSELNVNALELEDSALYLCASSFSRRNTEAFFGQGTRLTVV.

V usage is TRBV6-6 and J usage is TRBJ2-7; tentatively, D is TRBD1 or TRBD2 (5 bases each). From germline, CDR1 is MNHNY and CDR2 SVGAGI (reference sequence). The CDR3 is made up of 16 amino acids. V was clipped by 0 bases and J by 0 bases, with 12 bases between them. The CDR3 here is CASSYSKGTVSYEQYF. Here the CDR3 DNA reads TGTGCCAGCAGTTACTCGAAGGGGACGGTCTCCTACGAGCAGTACTTC.

This CDR3 is CASSLDLQGNTEAFF. Written as DNA, the CDR3 is TGCGCCAGCAGCTTGGACTTACAGGGGAACACTGAAGCTTTCTTT. The chain couples TRBV5-1 to TRBJ1-1; tentative D call: TRBD1 (6 bases). The germline V gene encodes CDR1 SGHRS and CDR2 YFSETQ. The length of the CDR3 is 15 residues. Trimming removed 0 bases at V and 1 base at J, with 10 bases between.

The gene calls are TRBV18 and TRBJ1-2, with D perhaps TRBD1 (5 bases). The germline V gene has CDR1 KGHSH and CDR2 LQKENI. This CDR3 spans 12 amino acids. Trimming took 4 bases from V and 8 from J, leaving 11 bases between them. CDR3 amino acids: CASSLDSLGYTF. DNA of the CDR3: TGTGCCAGCTCACTCGACAGTTTGGGCTACACCTTC.

The gene calls are TRBV4-3 and TRBJ1-1; no reliable D call. The germline V gene encodes CDR1 LGHNA and CDR2 YSLEER. This CDR3 has 16 amino acids. V lost 0 bases, J lost 1 base, and 12 bases lay in between. The DNA of the CDR3 is TGCGCCAGCAGCCAAGACCGCTCTCCGGGGAACACTGAAGCTTTCTTT. Translation: CASSQDRSPGNTEAFF.

The rearrangement links TRBV5-1 to TRBJ2-2; the match to TRBD2 covers 11 bases. Germline CDR1 is SGHRS and CDR2 is YFSETQ. The CDR3 sequence is 17 residues long. The V gene end was trimmed by 5 bases and the J gene end by 2 bases; junction bases not matched to a gene: 8. The CDR3 DNA sequence: TGCGCCAGCAGTAACCCTGGGACTAGCGGTAACACCGGGGAGCTGTTTTTT. It is translated as CASSNPGTSGNTGELFF. The full variable domain, completed using reference TRBV5-1 and TRBJ2-2, is KAGVTQTPRYLIKTRGQQVTLSCSPISGHRSVSWYQQTPGQGLQFLFEYFSETQRNKGNFPGRFSGRQFSNSRSEMNVSTLELGDSALYLCASSNPGTSGNTGELFFGEGSRLTVL.

The rearrangement links TRBV30 to TRBJ1-5, with D possibly TRBD1 on 6 matching bases. The ends were cut back, 5 bases at V and 6 bases at J, with 17 bases in the middle. This CDR3 is built from 14 residues. Germline V CDR1 and CDR2: GTSNPN, SVGIG (reference sequence). This chain's CDR3 is CAWASRGTLQPQHF. The CDR3 coding sequence is TGTGCCTGGGCCTCCAGGGGTACGCTTCAGCCCCAGCATTTT.

This clone has just a few counts. The V gene is TRBV23-1, the J gene TRBJ2-3; 8 bases fit TRBD1. TRBV23-1 is an ORF, with its function uncertain. V lost 3 bases, J lost 2 bases, and 16 bases stayed unmatched. This CDR3 comprises 19 residues. CDR3 region: CASSHPTPRDRSYTDTQYF. The CDR3, as DNA: TGCGCCAGCAGTCACCCAACTCCCCGGGACAGGTCTTACACAGATACGCAGTATTTT.

The chain carries TRBV7-2 and TRBJ2-3, with TRBD2 matching 7 bases. The CDR3 is 15 amino acids. V was clipped by 4 bases and J by 1 base; unmatched bases: 5. Germline-derived CDR1 and CDR2 are SGHTA and FQGNSA. The CDR3 loop reads CASSWGGSGTDTQYF. CDR3 in DNA: TGTGCCAGCAGCTGGGGAGGGTCTGGCACAGATACGCAGTATTTT. The whole variable domain, filled in from reference TRBV7-2 and TRBJ2-3, reads GAGVSQSPSNKVTEKGKDVELRCDPISGHTALYWYRQSLGQGLEFLIYFQGNSAPDKSGLPSDRFSAERTGGSVSTLTIQRTQQEDSAVYLCASSWGGSGTDTQYFGPGTRLTVL.